These 17 T cell receptor beta chains were all obtained from the same sample, sequenced in a study of CD8+CD57+ T cells in acquired aplastic anemia. Patients included in sequencing had previously demonstrated CD8+CD57+ cell expansion by flow cytometry. Genomic DNA constituted the template upon which TCR beta VDJ and CDR3 profiling was performed. TCRdb re-analysed the reads in MiXCR, keeping a single row per CDR3 protein. Of 260,000 or so distinct CDR3 sequences listed, 45% to 50% are singletons. The sequenced sample was sorted CD4+, CD8+, or CD8+CD57+ T cells (not recorded which) from PBMCs. These receptors were taken from a human donor with aplastic anemia.

The rearrangement uses TRBV20-1 and TRBJ1-1; D possibly corresponds to TRBD1 (6 bases). The CDR3 is made up of 13 amino acids. Trimming removed 2 bases at V and 3 bases at J, with 10 bases between. Looked up from germline, CDR1 is DFQATT and CDR2 is SNEGSKA (reference sequence). Here the CDR3 DNA reads TGCAGTGCTAGAAGGACAGACCACACTGAAGCTTTCTTT. Translating gives CSARRTDHTEAFF.

V gene TRBV3-1 combines with J gene TRBJ1-5, with 10 positions matching TRBD1. This CDR3 is 20 amino acids long. The germline gives CDR1 LGHDT, CDR2 YNNKEL (reference sequence). The junction had 17 bases not matched to a gene; V was cut back by 4 bases and J by 2 bases. The CDR3 protein is CASSPRFSDRGRGGNQPQHF. DNA for the CDR3: TGTGCCAGCAGCCCACGTTTTTCAGACAGGGGGCGAGGTGGCAATCAGCCCCAGCATTTT. Full variable domain (remainder filled in from reference TRBV3-1 and TRBJ1-5): DTAVSQTPKYLVTQMGNDKSIKCEQNLGHDTMYWYKQDSKKFLKIMFSYNNKELIINETVPNRFSPKSPDKAHLNLHINSLELGDSAVYFCASSPRFSDRGRGGNQPQHFGDGTRLSIL.

There are a few counts of this clonotype. This sequence joins TRBV7-9 and TRBJ2-7; a weak D match, TRBD2 (6 bases). Germline V gives CDR1 SEHNR, CDR2 FQNEAQ (reference sequence). Trimming left V 7 bases short and J 5 bases short, with 15 bases between. CDR3 length: 13 amino acids. The CDR3 nucleotides are TGTGCCAGCAACCCGGGGGTGGCTGACGAGCAGTACTTC. Protein sequence: CASNPGVADEQYF.

The chain uses TRBV5-1 and TRBJ2-7, with TRBD1 identical over 7 bases. J was trimmed by 7 bases and V by 7 bases; bases with no gene match: 11. CDR3 length: 13 amino acids. CDR1 SGHRS and CDR2 YFSETQ come from the germline V gene. The CDR3 sequence is CASRTGLSGEQYF. For the CDR3, the DNA is TGCGCCAGCCGGACAGGCCTCTCTGGGGAGCAGTACTTC.

This clonotype came up many times. This chain uses TRBV4-3 with TRBJ2-7; TRBD1 aligns across 10 bases. The V gene's germline CDR1 is LGHNA and CDR2 YSLEER. The CDR3 runs to 14 residues. Losses at the gene ends were 5 bases for V and 2 bases for J; bases not matched to a gene: 3. The CDR3 DNA is TGCGCCAGCAGCGAGGGACAGGGGCCCTACGAGCAGTACTTC. Encoded protein: CASSEGQGPYEQYF.

This clonotype has at least ten counts. The chain carries TRBV20-1 and TRBJ2-4; no clear D gene. The V gene's germline CDR1 is DFQATT and CDR2 SNEGSKA (reference sequence). This CDR3 has 15 residues. Trimming took off 3 bases at V and 0 bases at J, with 12 bases between the two ends. The CDR3 nucleotides are TGCAGTGCTAGTTTCAGGCCAATAGCCAAAAACATTCAGTACTTC. Protein: CSASFRPIAKNIQYF.

V and J are TRBV20-1 and TRBJ2-7, with a possible D match to TRBD2 (5 bases). This CDR3 has 11 residues. The germline V gene encodes CDR1 DFQATT and CDR2 SNEGSKA (reference sequence). V lost 6 bases, J lost 3 bases, and 9 bases lay in between. CDR3 nucleotide sequence: TGCAGTGCACTTACTAGCTACGAGCAGTACTTC. It codes for CSALTSYEQYF.

This chain connects TRBV11-1 to TRBJ2-1, with TRBD2 matching 9 bases. This CDR3 spans 15 amino acids. The germline V gene has CDR1 SGHAT and CDR2 FQDESV (reference sequence). After removal of 9 bases from V and 2 bases from J, the junction contained 8 bases not matched to a gene. The CDR3 loop reads CASMALAGAYNEQFF. CDR3 nucleotides: TGTGCCAGTATGGCCTTAGCGGGAGCCTACAATGAGCAGTTCTTC.

The chain links TRBV20-1 to TRBJ1-6; 9 bases align to TRBD1. CDR3 length: 14 amino acids. In germline, CDR1 is DFQATT, CDR2 SNEGSKA (reference sequence). The junction had 7 bases not matched to a gene; V was cut back by 6 bases and J by 7 bases. CDR3 DNA: TGCAGTGCCGCGGGGGACAGGGAAAATTCACCCCTCCACTTT. Protein product: CSAAGDRENSPLHF.

This clonotype was counted ten times or more. The chain combines TRBV15 with TRBJ1-6; the D gene is possibly TRBD1 (6 bases). This CDR3 spans 15 amino acids. The germline CDR1 and CDR2 sequences are LNHNV and YYDKDF (reference sequence). Trimming removed 0 bases at V and 7 bases at J, with 10 bases between. CDR3 sequence (DNA): TGTGCCACCAGCAGAGAGGACAGTAAGAATTCACCCCTCCACTTT. This translates into CATSREDSKNSPLHF.

This clonotype was seen repeatedly, ten times or more. The rearrangement joins TRBV6-1 to TRBJ1-2, with a possible D match to TRBD1 (5 bases). The length of the CDR3 is 12 residues. Germline values: CDR1 MNHNS, CDR2 SASEGT. V was trimmed by 7 bases and J by 8 bases, leaving 14 bases between them. CDR3 nucleotides: TGTGCCAGCATGAACTTACGGGGCGGCTACACCTTC. Protein product: CASMNLRGGYTF.

Ten or more counts support this clonotype. The genes are TRBV20-1 and TRBJ2-1; D is undetermined. This CDR3 contains 14 residues. Germline CDR1 reads DFQATT; CDR2 reads SNEGSKA (reference sequence). Trimming took off 1 base at V and 1 base at J, with 8 bases between the two ends. Written as DNA, the CDR3 is TGCAGTGCTAGAGGGCTGCCTTCCTACAATGAGCAGTTCTTC. It encodes CSARGLPSYNEQFF.

The chain carries TRBV20-1 and TRBJ2-1; 11 bases are shared with TRBD2. The trim removed 0 bases at V and 6 bases at J, leaving 10 bases unmatched. Germline lookup yields CDR1 DFQATT and CDR2 SNEGSKA (reference sequence). The CDR3 contains 17 residues. The CDR3 DNA follows: TGCAGTGCTAGAGATCACAATAGCGGGAGGGCCCTCAATGAGCAGTTCTTC. Amino acid sequence: CSARDHNSGRALNEQFF.

This clonotype was recorded a few times. The V and J genes are TRBV11-2 and TRBJ1-6; unclear D gene. V gave up 6 bases and J gave up 14 bases, with 23 bases separating them. Per the germline V gene, CDR1 is SGHAT and CDR2 is FQNNGV. CDR3 size: 15 residues. The CDR3: CASRTIESRPTALHF. The CDR3 coding sequence is TGTGCCAGCAGAACCATAGAGTCACGGCCTACGGCCCTCCACTTT.

This chain uses TRBV24-1 with TRBJ2-2; D unclear. Germline values: CDR1 KGHDR, CDR2 SFDVKD. V dropped 4 bases and J dropped 3 bases, with 17 bases sitting between them. The CDR3 spans 17 residues. CDR3 protein: CATSDIPVGSYTGELFF. CDR3 in DNA: TGTGCCACCAGTGACATCCCTGTCGGGTCGTACACCGGGGAGCTGTTTTTT.

The rearrangement joins TRBV7-3 to TRBJ2-7; D possibly corresponds to TRBD2 (5 bases). Germline loops: CDR1 SGHTA, CDR2 FQGTGA. V lost 7 bases, J lost 7 bases, and 17 bases lay in between. This CDR3 has 13 amino acids. The CDR3 here is CASTAGRVREQYF. DNA for the CDR3: TGTGCCAGCACCGCCGGGCGGGTCAGGGAGCAGTACTTC.

The chain uses TRBV7-9 and TRBJ2-5; D is unresolved. CDR3 length equals 14 residues. Germline V gene sequence: CDR1 SEHNR, CDR2 FQNEAQ (reference sequence). Trimming stripped 2 bases from V and 2 bases from J, with 9 bases between. The CDR3 bases are TGTGCCAGCAGCTTAAGTGTGGGGCAAGAGACCCAGTACTTC. This gives the protein CASSLSVGQETQYF.